Only a few counts were recorded for the clone carrying this T cell receptor (beta chain). A minimum of 6.5 million PBMCs was isolated per sample. These data are taken from a study of blood T cells in healthy people across ages. V was shortened by 3 bases and J by 3 bases, with 9 bases between the two germline ends. CDR1 and CDR2 (germline): DFQATT, SNEGSKA (reference sequence). This CDR3 contains 12 residues. Through a sample-barcoded 5' primer and a J-beta primer mix, a second PCR was run for roughly 6 to 12 cycles. Each sample provided no less than 2.5 million CDR3-containing paired-end reads. TCRdb analysed the 5' RACE reads with MiXCR anew, one entry per CDR3 protein. The profile covers 600,000 to 1,000,000 distinct CDR3 sequences, with roughly 60% appearing a single time and over 20% taken by the ten largest.

This chain connects TRBV20-1 to TRBJ2-7; D is unresolved. The TCR originated in a man younger than 45 in good health. Sequenced: blood. CDR3 sequence: CSASELVYEQYF. The CDR3 DNA reads TGCAGTGCTAGTGAGCTCGTCTACGAGCAGTACTTC.